Following are 23 T cell receptor beta chains from one sample sequenced in a study of tumor and adjacent non-tumor tissue in lung cancer (dated by TCRdb to about 2018). The library was generated by multiplex PCR. Instrument used: Illumina HiSeq 2500. Following protocols modified from ARM-PCR, the researchers constructed TCRbeta libraries through three rounds of nested PCR with primers (Table S4). TCRdb's own reprocessing of the public reads used fastp at Q25 and MiXCR and kept productive beta chains. Rows with a matching CDR3 protein are joined into one entry that keeps the most common DNA and genes. In this sample the table shows fewer than 85,000 distinct CDR3 sequences, about 80% of which occur a single time. In total, the top ten clones hold 28% of the sample. RNA was isolated from bulk unsorted tissue, and RNA quality was assessed with a NanoDrop ND-1000 and an Agilent 2100. The sample comprised lung tumor tissue. The receptors shown here come from a man in his fifties or sixties with non-small cell lung cancer.

As to this clonotype: An end of the junction does not agree with germline; a read error may underlie this. The rearrangement joins TRBV20-1 to TRBJ2-1; no clear D gene. The length of the CDR3 is 18 residues. Germline CDR1 is DFQATT and CDR2 is SNEGSKA (reference sequence). This chain's CDR3 is CNARDHTGNGENYNEQFF. CDR3 in DNA: TGCAATGCTAGAGATCACACGGGTAACGGAGAAAATTACAATGAGCAGTTCTTC.

With regard to this clonotype: A read error may account for a junction end that differs from germline. The V call is TRBV29-1, the J call TRBJ2-7; 7 bases align to TRBD1. The germline V gene has CDR1 SQVTM and CDR2 ANQGSEA. This CDR3 region has 16 residues. The CDR3 spells CNVEERHGTASYEQYF. The CDR3 coding sequence is TGCAACGTTGAGGAGCGCCACGGGACAGCTTCCTACGAGCAGTACTTC.

The rearrangement uses TRBV30 and TRBJ2-5; D is possibly TRBD1 or TRBD2 (5 bases each). This CDR3 has 15 amino acids. V lost 0 bases, J lost 11 bases, and 22 bases lay in between. From germline, CDR1 is GTSNPN and CDR2 SVGIG (reference sequence). The CDR3: CAWSVRGWIQRTQYF. The CDR3 DNA sequence: TGTGCCTGGAGTGTACGGGGCTGGATCCAAAGGACTCAGTACTTC.

Notes on this clonotype: A read error may account for a junction end that differs from germline. The CDR3: CANSLSQLTDTQYF. The CDR3 DNA sequence: TGTGCCAACAGCTTGAGTCAGCTCACAGATACGCAGTATTTT. The chain combines TRBV11-3 with TRBJ2-3; D unresolved. The V gene's germline CDR1 is SGHNT and CDR2 YENEEA. The CDR3 has 14 amino acids. The full variable domain, completed using reference TRBV11-3 and TRBJ2-3, is EAGVVQSPRYKIIEKKQPVAFWCNPISGHNTLYWYLQNLGQGPELLIRYENEEAVDDSQLPKDRFSAERLKGVDSTLKIQPAELGDSAVYLCANSLSQLTDTQYFGPGTRLTVL.

As to this clonotype: An end of the junction does not agree with germline; a read error may underlie this. This sequence joins TRBV6-1 and TRBJ2-1; D is unclear. Germline lookup yields CDR1 MNHNS and CDR2 SASEGT. The CDR3 is made up of 14 amino acids. For the CDR3, the DNA is TGTGCCAGCTCCAGCGCGAGCTCCTACCATGAGCAGTTCTTC. Amino acids: CASSSASSYHEQFF.

There are a few counts of this clonotype. The rearrangement uses TRBV7-8 and TRBJ1-1; D uncertain. CDR1 is SGHVS and CDR2 is FQNEAQ in the germline V gene. The CDR3 totals 13 residues. V was trimmed by 9 bases and J by 13 bases, leaving 24 bases between them. The CDR3 is CASSPSPRMVDFF. The CDR3 bases are TGTGCCAGTAGCCCCTCTCCTCGAATGGTAGATTTCTTT.

In its sample, this clonotype was seen once. A much more abundant neighbour one base away suggests this may be a read error. The chain combines TRBV5-1 with TRBJ2-1; D gene unclear. Germline V lookup: CDR1 SGHRS, CDR2 YFSETQ. The CDR3 covers 12 residues. The CDR3 nucleotides read TGCGCCAGCAGCTTCCAGAACAATGAGCGGTTCTTC. This sequence encodes CASSFQNNERFF.

For this clonotype: This clone may be a read error of a much larger clone one base away. The J gene is TRBJ2-3, the V gene TRBV5-6; D perhaps matches TRBD2 (5 bases). The germline V gene has CDR1 SGHDT and CDR2 YYEEEE. CDR3 size: 15 residues. The CDR3 sequence: CANSLSGTSTDTQYF. CDR3 in DNA: TGTGCCAACAGCTTGAGCGGAACTAGCACAGATACGCAGTATTTT. Full variable domain (rest looked up from reference TRBV5-6 and TRBJ2-3): DAGVTQSPTHLIKTRGQQVTLRCSPKSGHDTVSWYQQALGQGPQFIFQYYEEEERQRGNFPDRFSGHQFPNYSSELNVNALLLGDSALYLCANSLSGTSTDTQYFGPGTRLTVL.

The chain has TRBV6-5 and TRBJ1-1, with D hard to call. V was shortened by 2 bases and J by 5 bases, with 12 bases between the two germline ends. The CDR3 is 14 residues long. The germline V gene has CDR1 MNHEY and CDR2 SVGAGI. The CDR3 spells CASSYDKEGTEAFF. The CDR3 bases are TGTGCCAGCAGTTACGACAAGGAAGGGACTGAAGCTTTCTTT.

Turning to this clonotype: One end of the junction does not line up with germline, which may come from a read error. The chain couples TRBV5-6 to TRBJ2-7; TRBD2 matches at 8 bases. This CDR3 comprises 16 residues. In germline, CDR1 is SGHDT, CDR2 YYEEEE. The CDR3 region is CTSSHSGTSGLYEQYF. CDR3 DNA: TGTACCAGCAGCCATTCCGGGACTAGTGGGCTTTACGAGCAGTACTTC.

As to this clonotype: At one boundary the junction diverges from the germline segment, which might be a read error. The chain has TRBV6-5 and TRBJ2-4, with D possibly TRBD2 on 5 matching bases. CDR3 size: 15 residues. From germline, CDR1 is MNHEY and CDR2 SVGAGI. CDR3 residues: CATSYNRGSGNIQYF. CDR3 nucleotide sequence: TGTGCCACCAGTTACAACCGGGGTTCGGGGAATATTCAGTACTTC.

In its sample, this clonotype was seen once. With a much larger clone just one base away, this may be a read error. The CDR3 loop is CAWSRGSGANVMTF. The CDR3, as DNA: TGTGCCTGGAGCAGGGGATCTGGGGCCAACGTCATGACTTTC. The V gene is TRBV30, the J gene TRBJ2-6, with D tentatively TRBD1 (6 bases). Germline V gene data show CDR1 as GTSNPN and CDR2 as SVGIG (reference sequence). The CDR3 is made up of 14 amino acids.

Regarding this clonotype: Its ends do not fully match the called genes, so a read error is possible. The rearrangement joins TRBV29-1 to TRBJ2-3, with D perhaps matching TRBD2 (6 bases). Germline V gene sequence: CDR1 SQVTM, CDR2 ANQGSEA. This CDR3 contains 15 residues. The CDR3 region has the DNA TGCAACGTTGTTGCGCGAGCGGGTAGCACAGATACGCAGTATTTT. Translated, it gives CNVVARAGSTDTQYF.

This chain uses TRBV6-5 with TRBJ2-3; D not certain. Trimming removed 6 bases at V and 5 bases at J, with 18 bases between. The germline gives CDR1 MNHEY, CDR2 SVGAGI. This CDR3 spans 15 amino acids. The CDR3 coding sequence is TGTGCCAGCAGCCGAGCTATTGGTCGCTTAGATACGCAGTATTTT. Its protein is CASSRAIGRLDTQYF.

As to this clonotype: Sequence at one end of the junction differs from germline and may be a read error. CDR3 sequence reads: CASSCRRATNEKLFF. CDR3 DNA: TGTGCCAGCAGTTGTAGGAGGGCAACGAATGAAAAACTGTTTTTT. This sequence joins TRBV6-5 and TRBJ1-4, with D unclear. The CDR3 runs 15 residues. Germline loops: CDR1 MNHEY, CDR2 SVGAGI.

This clonotype was seen at least ten times. The J gene is TRBJ2-1, the V gene TRBV6-1, with 7 bases that match TRBD2. Germline CDR1 and CDR2: MNHNS and SASEGT. J gave up 9 bases and V 7 bases, and 9 bases lay outside the gene matches. CDR3 size: 13 residues. CDR3 loop: CASNLGGVSEQFF. Written as DNA, the CDR3 is TGTGCCAGCAACTTGGGGGGGGTTAGTGAGCAGTTCTTC.

A remark on this clonotype: This CDR3 fails to terminate in the conserved phenylalanine or tryptophan, so it likely reflects a read error. It is unclear where the CDR3 begins or ends on the DNA, so no DNA is shown, and the CDR3 is as TCRdb lists it. The rearrangement uses TRBV20-1 and TRBJ2-3; the table names TRBD1, a call not compared with the DNA. With termini counted, the CDR3 has 12 amino acids. Germline lookup yields CDR1 DFQATT and CDR2 SNEGSKA (reference sequence). CDR3 amino acids: CSASTGTDTQYC.

In the case of this clonotype: One junction end does not reproduce the germline sequence, and a read error may be involved. This rearrangement joins TRBV6-1 to TRBJ2-3; a possible D gene is TRBD2 (5 bases). Germline CDR1 is MNHNS and CDR2 is SASEGT. CDR3 length equals 14 residues. CDR3 DNA: TGTGCCAGTAGTGAAAGGACTCGCAAAGATACACAGTATTTT. Amino acids: CASSERTRKDTQYF.

As concerns this clonotype: A read error may account for a junction end that differs from germline. The CDR3 here is CASRNSGLTENAEAFF. The CDR3 bases are TGCGCCAGCAGGAACAGTGGGCTGACCGAGAACGCTGAAGCTTTCTTT. This rearrangement joins TRBV10-2 to TRBJ1-1; D is unclear. The V gene's germline CDR1 is WSHSY and CDR2 SAAADI. This CDR3 comprises 16 residues.

In this sample, this clonotype turned up a few times. Lacking the conserved final phenylalanine or tryptophan, this CDR3 likely reflects a read error. The CDR3 is CASSRTAEETQYL. The CDR3 coding sequence is TGTGCAAGCAGTAGGACAGCCGAAGAGACCCAGTACTTA. The rearrangement links TRBV6-4 to TRBJ2-5; a possible D gene is TRBD1 (6 bases). The germline gives CDR1 MRHNA, CDR2 SNTAGT. The CDR3 consists of 13 residues.

This clonotype was detected once. A read error is likely, as this CDR3 ends without the conserved phenylalanine or tryptophan. V usage is TRBV29-1 and J usage is TRBJ1-1; D remains ambiguous. The V gene's germline CDR1 is SQVTM and CDR2 ANQGSEA. The CDR3 contains 12 residues. This CDR3 is CSVVSGNTEAFL. CDR3 DNA: TGCAGTGTTGTATCGGGGAACACTGAAGCTTTCCTT.

In this sample, this clonotype is medium-sized. The rearrangement joins TRBV29-1 to TRBJ1-2, with D uncertain. Germline lookup yields CDR1 SQVTM and CDR2 ANQGSEA. The V gene lost 3 bases and the J gene lost 4 bases, with 9 bases spanning the gap. This CDR3 contains 12 residues. Here the CDR3 DNA reads TGCAGCGTTGACTGGGAGGGCTATGGCTACACCTTC. This codes for CSVDWEGYGYTF. Using reference TRBV29-1 and TRBJ1-2 for the parts outside the CDR3, the full variable domain is SAVISQKPSRDICQRGTSLTIQCQVDSQVTMMFWYRQQPGQSLTLIATANQGSEATYESGFVIDKFPISRPNLTFSTLTVSNMSPEDSSIYLCSVDWEGYGYTFGSGTRLTVV.

On this clonotype: One junction end disagrees with the germline gene, perhaps due to a read error. The J gene is TRBJ2-7, the V gene TRBV6-2 or TRBV6-3; possibly TRBD2 for D (6 bases). From germline, CDR1 is MNHEY and CDR2 SVGEGT. The CDR3 is 15 residues long. In nucleotides, the CDR3 is TGTGTCAGCAGCCCTCAGGAGGGAGTAAGGTACGAGCAATACTTC. This translates into CVSSPQEGVRYEQYF.